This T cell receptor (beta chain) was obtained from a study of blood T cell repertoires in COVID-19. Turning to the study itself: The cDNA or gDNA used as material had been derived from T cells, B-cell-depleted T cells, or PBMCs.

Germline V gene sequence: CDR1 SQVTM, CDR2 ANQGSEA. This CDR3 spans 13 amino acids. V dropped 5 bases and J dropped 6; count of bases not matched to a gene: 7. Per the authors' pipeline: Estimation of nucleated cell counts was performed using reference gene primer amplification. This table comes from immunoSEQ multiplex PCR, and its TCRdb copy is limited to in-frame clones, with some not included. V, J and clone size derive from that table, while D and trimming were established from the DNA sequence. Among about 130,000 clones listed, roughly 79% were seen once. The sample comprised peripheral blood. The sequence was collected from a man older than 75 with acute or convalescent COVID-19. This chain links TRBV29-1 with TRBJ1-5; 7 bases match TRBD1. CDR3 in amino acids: CSVLTGVGQPQHF. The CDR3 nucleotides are TGCAGCGTTCTCACAGGGGTCGGTCAGCCCCAGCATTTT.